These T cell receptor beta chains were read from a single sample in a study of cytotoxic CD8 clonotypes in ibrutinib-treated CLL. Produced via immunoSEQ multiplex PCR; TCRdb's table is partial and in-frame only. The sample includes 300,000 to 400,000 clones, roughly two thirds of them seen just once. The source was PBMCs, collected after 36 months of ibrutinib treatment. These receptors all stem from a human donor with chronic lymphocytic leukemia. Both conserved end residues are part of each CDR3. Fields, in order: V gene, CDR3 length, D gene, J gene, clone size, CDR3 protein, CDR3 DNA. A D gene is named only where the DNA matches it firmly. Clone size appears in some rows only: once, few, many, or a class for an expanded clone.

>TRBV27|15|-|TRBJ1-1|-
CASSLSRRMNTEAFF
TGTGCCAGCAGTTTATCGAGGAGGATGAACACTGAAGCTTTCTTT
>TRBV7-8|15|-|TRBJ2-7|-
CASSLKWGSSYEQYF
TGTGCCAGCAGCTTAAAGTGGGGAAGCTCCTACGAGCAGTACTTC
>TRBV29-1|12|-|TRBJ2-5|-
CSTLGVFETQYF
TGCAGCACCCTCGGGGTTTTTGAGACCCAGTACTTC
>TRBV7-2|15|-|TRBJ1-2|-
CASSLASPANYGYTF
TGTGCCAGCAGCTTAGCCTCTCCTGCTAACTATGGCTACACCTTC
>TRBV18|14|TRBD1|TRBJ2-1|once
CASSPTTGRDEQFF
TGTGCCAGCTCACCCACGACAGGGCGCGATGAGCAGTTCTTC
>TRBV5-1|16|-|TRBJ1-3|-
CASSLGPQISGNTIYF
TGCGCCAGCAGCTTGGGCCCACAGATCTCTGGAAACACCATATATTTT
>TRBV5-4|15|-|TRBJ2-4|-
CASSLGDPAKNIQYF
TGTGCCAGCAGCTTGGGGGACCCAGCCAAAAACATTCAGTACTTC
>TRBV7-2|14|-|TRBJ2-1|-
CATSELYRYNEQFF
TGTGCCACCTCTGAGTTGTACCGCTACAATGAGCAGTTCTTC
>TRBV29-1|12|-|TRBJ2-7|-
CSVEEDNYEQYF
TGCAGCGTTGAAGAGGACAACTACGAGCAGTACTTC
>TRBV27|14|-|TRBJ2-5|-
CASSLWGNDETQYF
TGTGCCAGCAGTTTGTGGGGGAACGATGAGACCCAGTACTTC
>TRBV6-7|18|TRBD2|TRBJ2-1|-
CASSPGLAGVVGEGEQFF
TGTGCCAGCAGTCCGGGACTAGCGGGAGTCGTGGGGGAGGGTGAGCAGTTCTTC
>TRBV4-1|14|TRBD1|TRBJ2-7|-
CASSPGQGLKEQYF
TGCGCCAGCAGCCCGGGACAGGGGCTTAAGGAGCAGTACTTC
>TRBV7-2|13|-|TRBJ2-7|-
CASSLGLFYEQYF
TGTGCCAGCAGCTTAGGACTATTTTACGAGCAGTACTTC
>TRBV11-2|16|TRBD1|TRBJ1-1|-
CASSLLPGQGPSEAFF
TGTGCCAGCAGCTTACTACCGGGACAGGGCCCCTCTGAAGCTTTCTTT
>TRBV11-2|12|-|TRBJ2-7|-
CASSFMAYEQYF
TGTGCCAGCAGCTTCATGGCCTACGAGCAGTACTTC
>TRBV19|14|TRBD1|TRBJ1-2|-
CASSTQTGNYGYTF
TGTGCCAGTAGTACCCAGACAGGGAACTATGGCTACACCTTC
>TRBV14|13|-|TRBJ2-1|-
CASSQSRDNEQFF
TGTGCCAGCAGCCAATCTAGGGACAATGAGCAGTTCTTC
>TRBV5-4|16|TRBD2|TRBJ2-3|few
CASSSRSGATWDTQYF
TGTGCCAGCAGCTCCCGGAGCGGGGCAACGTGGGATACGCAGTATTTT
>TRBV11-1|17|-|TRBJ1-3|-
CASKREKDLDPGNTIYF
TGTGCCAGCAAACGGGAAAAGGACCTGGACCCTGGAAACACCATATATTTT
>TRBV18|13|TRBD1|TRBJ1-1|few
CASSPGQGAEAFF
TGTGCCAGCTCACCGGGACAGGGTGCTGAAGCTTTCTTT
>TRBV5-1|14|-|TRBJ2-3|-
CASSPPGGTDTQYF
TGCGCCAGCAGCCCCCCAGGGGGCACAGATACGCAGTATTTT
>TRBV18|12|-|TRBJ1-1|few
CASSPSAAGAFF
TGTGCCAGCTCACCGTCAGCGGCGGGAGCTTTCTTT
>TRBV11-3|17|TRBD1|TRBJ1-5|few
CASSADRGALSNQPQHF
TGTGCCAGCAGCGCCGACAGGGGAGCCCTTAGCAATCAGCCCCAGCATTTT
>TRBV6-5|14|-|TRBJ2-3|-
CASRNRASTDTQYF
TGTGCCAGCAGGAACAGGGCTAGCACAGATACGCAGTATTTT
>TRBV5-1|14|-|TRBJ2-7|-
CASSPRGGAYEQYF
TGCGCCAGCAGCCCCAGGGGGGGAGCCTACGAGCAGTACTTC
>TRBV10-3|16|-|TRBJ2-1|-
CAISSYSGAGFNEQFF
TGTGCCATCAGTTCCTATAGCGGAGCTGGGTTCAATGAGCAGTTCTTC
>TRBV4-3|16|-|TRBJ2-4|-
CASSQELWGFGVIQYF
TGCGCCAGCAGCCAAGAATTGTGGGGATTCGGGGTCATTCAGTACTTC
>TRBV9|14|-|TRBJ2-1|-
CASSSAGTYNEQFF
TGTGCCAGCAGCTCGGCGGGGACCTACAATGAGCAGTTCTTC
>TRBV29-1|12|-|TRBJ1-2|-
CSVEDWGDGYTF
TGCAGCGTTGAAGATTGGGGCGATGGCTACACCTTC
>TRBV18|13|-|TRBJ2-5|-
CASSPRGGETQYF
TGTGCCAGCTCACCGAGGGGCGGGGAGACCCAGTACTTC
>TRBV6-6|15|-|TRBJ1-2|-
CASSYSGRAGYGYTF
TGTGCCAGCAGTTACTCAGGCCGGGCCGGTTATGGCTACACCTTC
>TRBV2|15|TRBD1|TRBJ2-4|-
CASSERRQGKNIQYF
TGTGCCAGCAGTGAAAGACGACAGGGTAAAAACATTCAGTACTTC
>TRBV11-2|14|TRBD1|TRBJ2-7|-
CASSLSTGTYEQYF
TGTGCCAGCAGCTTATCGACAGGGACCTACGAGCAGTACTTC
>TRBV19|16|TRBD1|TRBJ2-1|-
CASSIDPRGLWGEQFF
TGTGCCAGTAGTATAGATCCGAGGGGGCTATGGGGTGAGCAGTTCTTC
>TRBV7-2|20|TRBD2|TRBJ2-3|-
CASSLAGSGRAVRRSDTQYF
TGTGCCAGCAGCTTAGCAGGTAGCGGGAGGGCCGTTCGTCGGTCAGATACGCAGTATTTT
>TRBV6-6|12|-|TRBJ2-7|few
CASSYRDYEQYF
TGTGCCAGCAGTTACAGGGACTACGAGCAGTACTTC
>TRBV11-1|14|TRBD1|TRBJ2-3|-
CASSLAQKGTGEYF
TGTGCCAGCAGCTTAGCCCAGAAAGGGACAGGGGAGTATTTT
>TRBV6-6|14|-|TRBJ2-3|-
CASSYSGVTDTQYF
TGTGCCAGCAGTTACTCAGGGGTCACAGATACGCAGTATTTT
>TRBV4-3|15|-|TRBJ2-7|few
CASSQFGRRIYEQYF
TGCGCCAGCAGCCAATTTGGCCGGAGGATCTACGAGCAGTACTTC
>TRBV11-3|14|-|TRBJ2-3|-
CASSLRAGSDTQYF
TGTGCCAGCAGCTTGAGAGCAGGGTCCGATACGCAGTATTTT
>TRBV19|16|-|TRBJ2-6|-
CASSTDGSSGANVLTF
TGTGCCAGTTCTACGGACGGGAGCTCTGGGGCCAACGTCCTGACTTTC
>TRBV4-1|14|-|TRBJ2-7|-
CASSQVSTSYEQYF
TGCGCCAGCAGCCAAGTATCCACTAGCTACGAGCAGTACTTC
>TRBV7-2|14|-|TRBJ2-5|many
CASSLVGGVKTQYF
TGTGCCAGCAGCTTAGTTGGGGGAGTAAAGACCCAGTACTTC
>TRBV5-1|14|TRBD1|TRBJ2-7|few
CASSDGQGAYEQYF
TGCGCCAGCAGCGACGGACAGGGAGCCTACGAGCAGTACTTC
>TRBV5-1|16|TRBD2|TRBJ2-1|-
CASRIASGIYNNEQFF
TGCGCCAGCAGGATCGCGAGCGGGATTTATAACAATGAGCAGTTCTTC
>TRBV15|16|-|TRBJ1-2|few
CATSRDRASAVWGYTF
TGTGCCACCAGCAGAGATCGGGCCAGTGCGGTGTGGGGCTACACCTTC
>TRBV19|14|TRBD1|TRBJ2-7|few
CASSAGTGIYEQYF
TGTGCCAGTAGTGCGGGGACAGGGATCTACGAGCAGTACTTC